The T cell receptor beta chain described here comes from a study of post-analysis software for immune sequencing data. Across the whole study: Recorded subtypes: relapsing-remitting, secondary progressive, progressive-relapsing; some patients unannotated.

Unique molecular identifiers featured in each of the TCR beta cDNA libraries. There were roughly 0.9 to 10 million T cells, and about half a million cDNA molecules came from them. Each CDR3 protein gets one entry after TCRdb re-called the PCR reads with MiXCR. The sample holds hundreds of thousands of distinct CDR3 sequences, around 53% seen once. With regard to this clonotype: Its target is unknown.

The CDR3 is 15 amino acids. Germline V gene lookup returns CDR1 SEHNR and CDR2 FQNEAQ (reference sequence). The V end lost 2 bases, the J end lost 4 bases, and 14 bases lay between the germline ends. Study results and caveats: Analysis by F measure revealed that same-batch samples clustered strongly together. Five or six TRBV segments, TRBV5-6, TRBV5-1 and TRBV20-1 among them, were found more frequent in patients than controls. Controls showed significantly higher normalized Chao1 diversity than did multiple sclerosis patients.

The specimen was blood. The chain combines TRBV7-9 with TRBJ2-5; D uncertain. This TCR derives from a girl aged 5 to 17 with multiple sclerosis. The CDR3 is CASSLSALERETQYF. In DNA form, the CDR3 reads TGTGCCAGCAGCTTATCCGCCCTGGAGCGAGAGACCCAGTACTTC.